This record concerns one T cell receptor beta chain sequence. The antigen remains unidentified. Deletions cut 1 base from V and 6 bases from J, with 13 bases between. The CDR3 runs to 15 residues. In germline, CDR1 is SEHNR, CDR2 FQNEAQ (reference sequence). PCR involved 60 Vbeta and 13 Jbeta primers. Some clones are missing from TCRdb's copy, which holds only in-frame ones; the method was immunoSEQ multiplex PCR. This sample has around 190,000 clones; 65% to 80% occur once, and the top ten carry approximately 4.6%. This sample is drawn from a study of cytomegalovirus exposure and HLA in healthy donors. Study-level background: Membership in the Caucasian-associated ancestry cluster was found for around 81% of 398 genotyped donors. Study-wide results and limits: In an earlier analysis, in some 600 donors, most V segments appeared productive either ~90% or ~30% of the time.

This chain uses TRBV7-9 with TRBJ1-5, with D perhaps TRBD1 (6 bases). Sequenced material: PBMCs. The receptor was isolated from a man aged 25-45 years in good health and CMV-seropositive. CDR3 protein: CASSLVGGESQPQHF. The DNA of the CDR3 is TGTGCCAGCAGCTTAGTAGGGGGTGAAAGTCAGCCCCAGCATTTT.